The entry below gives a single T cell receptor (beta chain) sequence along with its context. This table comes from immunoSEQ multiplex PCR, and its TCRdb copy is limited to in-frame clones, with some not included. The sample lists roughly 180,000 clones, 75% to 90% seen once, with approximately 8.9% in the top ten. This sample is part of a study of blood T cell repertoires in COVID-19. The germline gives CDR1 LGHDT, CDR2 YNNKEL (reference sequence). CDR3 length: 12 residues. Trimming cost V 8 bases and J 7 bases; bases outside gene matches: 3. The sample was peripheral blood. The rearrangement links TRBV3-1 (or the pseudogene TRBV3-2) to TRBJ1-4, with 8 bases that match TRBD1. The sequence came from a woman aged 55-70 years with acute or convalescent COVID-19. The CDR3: CASAGGGEKLFF. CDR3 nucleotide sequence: TGTGCCAGCGCAGGGGGCGGTGAAAAACTGTTTTTT.